These 4 T cell receptor beta chains were sequenced from one sample in a study of CD8+CD57+ T cells in acquired aplastic anemia. Genomic DNA constituted the template upon which TCR beta VDJ and CDR3 profiling was performed. MiXCR, run by TCRdb on the reads, gives a single entry per CDR3 protein. The data contain hundreds of thousands of distinct CDR3 sequences, around 45% of them seen just once; the ten biggest clones take up approximately 8%. The patients chosen for sequencing had shown expansion of CD8+CD57+ cells (detected by flow cytometry). Specimen: sorted CD4+, CD8+, or CD8+CD57+ T cells (not recorded which) from PBMCs. All receptors derive from a human donor with aplastic anemia.

For this clonotype: This may arise from a read error, as a much more abundant clone is one base away. The CDR3 end shows no conserved phenylalanine or tryptophan, and so a read error is likely. This chain connects TRBV11-2 to TRBJ2-1; D may be TRBD1 or TRBD2 (6 bases each). Trimming removed 6 bases from V and 9 bases from J, with 12 bases in between. The germline CDR1 and CDR2 sequences are SGHAT and FQNNGV. The CDR3 runs to 12 residues. DNA of the CDR3: TGTGCCAGCAGTCAAGGGGGGCCTGAGCAGTTCTCC. It is translated as CASSQGGPEQFS.

V and J are TRBV9 and TRBJ2-5, with TRBD1 as a possible D gene (7 bases). Germline values: CDR1 SGDLS, CDR2 YYNGEE. V was clipped by 2 bases and J by 6 bases, with 14 bases between them. The CDR3 is 14 amino acids. The CDR3 region has the DNA TGTGCCAGCAGCGTTTCAGGGGGGCCCAAGACCCAGTACTTC. Protein sequence: CASSVSGGPKTQYF. The complete variable domain, with remaining parts taken from reference TRBV9 and TRBJ2-5, reads DSGVTQTPKHLITATGQRVTLRCSPRSGDLSVYWYQQSLDQGLQFLIQYYNGEERAKGNILERFSAQQFPDLHSELNLSSLELGDSALYFCASSVSGGPKTQYFGPGTRLLVL.

This chain uses TRBV7-8 with TRBJ1-6, with 7 bases that match TRBD1. The CDR3 is made up of 17 amino acids. CDR1 is SGHVS and CDR2 is FQNEAQ in the germline V gene. J was trimmed by 7 bases and V by 5 bases; bases with no gene match: 14. The CDR3 sequence: CASSLTGLQGVNSPLHF. Written as DNA, the CDR3 is TGTGCCAGCAGCCTCACGGGCCTCCAGGGGGTAAATTCACCCCTCCACTTT.

This chain uses TRBV6-2 or TRBV6-3 with TRBJ2-1; D remains ambiguous. Deletions cut 5 bases from V and 0 bases from J, with 14 bases between. The CDR3 sequence is 16 residues long. Germline V lookup: CDR1 MNHEY, CDR2 SVGEGT. The CDR3 bases are TGTGCCAGCAGTCCTCAGCTAGTTAGCTCCTACAATGAGCAGTTCTTC. It codes for CASSPQLVSSYNEQFF.